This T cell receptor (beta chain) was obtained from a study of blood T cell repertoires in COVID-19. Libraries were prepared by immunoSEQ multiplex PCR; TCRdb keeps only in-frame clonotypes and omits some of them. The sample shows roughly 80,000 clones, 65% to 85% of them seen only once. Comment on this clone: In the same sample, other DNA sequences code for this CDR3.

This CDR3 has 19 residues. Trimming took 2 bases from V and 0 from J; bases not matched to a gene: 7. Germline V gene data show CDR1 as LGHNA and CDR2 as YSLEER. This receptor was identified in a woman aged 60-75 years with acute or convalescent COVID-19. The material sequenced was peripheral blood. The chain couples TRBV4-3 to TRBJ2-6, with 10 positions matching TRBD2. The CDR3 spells CASSQRERGGISGANVLTF. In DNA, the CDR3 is TGCGCCAGCAGCCAACGGGAGCGGGGGGGTATCTCTGGGGCCAACGTCCTGACTTTC.